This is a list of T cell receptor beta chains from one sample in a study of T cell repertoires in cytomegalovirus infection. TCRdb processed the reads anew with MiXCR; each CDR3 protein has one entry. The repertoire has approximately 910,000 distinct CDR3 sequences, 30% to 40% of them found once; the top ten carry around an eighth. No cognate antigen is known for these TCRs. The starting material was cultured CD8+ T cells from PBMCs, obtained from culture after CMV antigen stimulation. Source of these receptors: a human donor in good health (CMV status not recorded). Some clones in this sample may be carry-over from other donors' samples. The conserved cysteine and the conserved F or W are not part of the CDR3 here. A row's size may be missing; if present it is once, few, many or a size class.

ASSQGDRTLY	NA	TRBV7-4	TRBJ1-3
ASSYSTTGGFESEAF	NA	TRBV6-2/TRBV6-3	TRBJ1-1
ASRRGVGTTSGGSHEQY	few	TRBV6-1	TRBJ2-7
ASSYLGQVDTEAF	NA	TRBV6-6	TRBJ1-1
ASSPWTTSMDTQY	many	TRBV11-2	TRBJ2-3
ASSHGPYYEQY	NA	TRBV27	TRBJ2-7
ASSQVRDRGLVNEQF	NA	TRBV4-1	TRBJ2-1
ASSLSVVNETQY	NA	TRBV7-9	TRBJ2-5
ASSFDRIRSPLH	many	TRBV7-8	TRBJ1-6
ASSLHSLGQTIYGYT	NA	TRBV28	TRBJ1-2
ATSDFQRGPLY	few	TRBV24-1	TRBJ2-3
ASSLLPGQGAGYT	once	TRBV5-1	TRBJ1-2
ASRPGQYNSPLH	once	TRBV27	TRBJ1-6
ASSQVGGGQNTEAF	few	TRBV4-1	TRBJ1-1
ASSSSGGLTDTQY	NA	TRBV6-5	TRBJ2-3
ASSQTGGENEAF	NA	TRBV12-3/TRBV12-4	TRBJ1-1
ASSIVHRGNEQF	few	TRBV19	TRBJ2-1
ASSLTREMGNQPQH	NA	TRBV12-3/TRBV12-4	TRBJ1-5
SARGPRVPIMNTEAF	NA	TRBV20-1	TRBJ1-1
ASSFRSRAVGNTEAF	NA	TRBV27	TRBJ1-1
ASSLYYSQETQY	NA	TRBV5-1	TRBJ2-5
ASSARGGFTDTQY	NA	TRBV6-2/TRBV6-3	TRBJ2-3
ASSLTPDEQF	many	TRBV7-6	TRBJ2-1